This note documents a single T cell receptor (beta chain) sequence. Its antigen remains unidentified. The TCRbeta library incorporated unique molecular identifiers. Via MiXCR, TCRdb re-called the PCR reads, giving one row per CDR3 protein. The sample lists fewer than 250,000 distinct CDR3 sequences; around a sixth were seen once. The germline V gene encodes CDR1 SGHVS and CDR2 FQNEAQ. The CDR3 has 14 amino acids. Trimming pared 5 bases from V and 5 bases from J, leaving 15 bases between. This record comes from a study of T-cell reconstitution after alpha-beta-depleted transplantation in children. Points from the study as a whole: At the one-year point after transplant, T-cell counts and TCRbeta diversity were found to come mostly from T cells that had been newly produced. Some patients showed high day-60 TCRbeta diversity, which derived from surviving recipient T cells and thymic progenitors.

The sample here was PBMCs, mostly from graft donor cells, taken 360 days after TCRalphabeta/CD19-depleted stem cell transplant. The TCR comes from a male patient aged 2 to 9 who had a stem cell transplant for acute lymphoblastic leukemia, so the T cells may come from the graft donor. The V gene is TRBV7-8, the J gene TRBJ2-5; no definite D call. CDR3 nucleotide sequence: TGTGCCAGCAGCACGGACCCGACCGGGGAGACCCAGTACTTC. Translating gives CASSTDPTGETQYF.